This T cell receptor (beta chain) came from a study of T cell repertoires in cytomegalovirus infection. Background on the study: Public signatures in TCR beta pointed to CMV infection and matching HLA type.

V shed 1 base and J 6 bases; nucleotides not matched to a gene: 7. CDR1 and CDR2 (germline): SGHVS, FQNEAQ. The CDR3 extends over 15 amino acids. TCRdb itself ran the reads through MiXCR, one entry per CDR3 protein. In the table there are about 260,000 distinct CDR3 sequences, 9.1% of which are singletons. This clonotype was seen at least ten times. The sequenced sample consisted of PBMCs. This clonotype was sampled from a human donor in good health (CMV status not recorded). Some clones in this sample may be carry-over from other donors' samples. This chain joins TRBV7-8 and TRBJ2-3; 7 bases map to TRBD2. The CDR3 here is CASSLVGGEGDTQYF. The CDR3 DNA follows: TGTGCCAGCAGCTTAGTGGGGGGGGAAGGGGATACGCAGTATTTT.